These 17 T cell receptor beta chains were all obtained from the same sample, sequenced in a study of cytomegalovirus exposure and HLA in healthy donors. With 60 Vbeta and 13 Jbeta primers, the PCR was carried out. TCRdb's table, derived via immunoSEQ multiplex PCR, lists solely in-frame clones and lacks some. The profile covers 95,000 or so clones, with 80% to 85% appearing a single time and less than 4.5% taken by the ten largest. The specimen sequenced was PBMCs. Every receptor here comes from a woman aged 70 to 79 in good health and CMV-seropositive.

For the CDR3, the DNA is TGTGCCAGCAGCACCGAGCGACAGGGTCATCAGCCCCAGCATTTT. Its translation is CASSTERQGHQPQHF. The chain recombines TRBV21-1 with TRBJ1-5; the table's TRBD1 call for D was not verified on the DNA. TRBV21-1 constitutes a pseudogene. This CDR3 is 15 amino acids long.

The chain is built from TRBV19 and TRBJ1-1; D call uncertain. In germline, CDR1 is LNHDA, CDR2 SQIVND (reference sequence). Between the trimmed V and J ends, which lost 7 bases and 0 bases, there was a span of 15 bases. The CDR3 is 15 residues long. The DNA for the CDR3 is TGTGCCAGTAACGGGAGGGCCAGTTTGAACACTGAAGCTTTCTTT. Protein sequence: CASNGRASLNTEAFF.

This chain links TRBV7-2 with TRBJ1-5; a weak D match, TRBD1 (5 bases). Between the trimmed V and J ends, which lost 4 bases and 5 bases, there was a span of 9 bases. Germline lookup yields CDR1 SGHTA and CDR2 FQGNSA. The CDR3 loop spans 13 amino acids. The CDR3 loop is CASSYRGDQPQHF. The CDR3 DNA follows: TGTGCCAGCAGCTATCGGGGGGATCAGCCCCAGCATTTT.

The V gene is TRBV15, the J gene TRBJ1-4, with D possibly TRBD1 on 6 matching bases. Germline assignment: CDR1 LNHNV and CDR2 YYDKDF (reference sequence). The germline V and J ends were trimmed by 1 base and 8 bases, with 11 bases remaining between them. The CDR3 contains 14 residues. The CDR3 DNA reads TGTGCCACCAGCAGAGGAGGGGGAGACGAAAAACTGTTTTTT. Protein sequence: CATSRGGGDEKLFF.

This chain uses TRBV14 with TRBJ2-3; 9 bases agree with TRBD2. This CDR3 has 16 amino acids. The V gene's germline CDR1 is SGHDN and CDR2 FVKESK. The J segment lost 5 bases and the V segment lost 5 bases, leaving 11 bases of the junction unmatched. CDR3 in amino acids: CASSLRTSAQVDTQYF. CDR3 nucleotide sequence: TGTGCCAGCAGCTTACGGACTAGCGCTCAAGTAGATACGCAGTATTTT. Together with reference TRBV14 and TRBJ2-3, the CDR3 gives the full variable domain: EAGVTQFPSHSVIEKGQTVTLRCDPISGHDNLYWYRRVMGKEIKFLLHFVKESKQDESGMPNNRFLAERTGGTYSTLKVQPAELEDSGVYFCASSLRTSAQVDTQYFGPGTRLTVL.

This rearrangement joins TRBV6-4 to TRBJ2-6; 9 nucleotides line up with TRBD1. Germline lookup yields CDR1 MRHNA and CDR2 SNTAGT. This CDR3 is 18 amino acids long. V lost 6 bases to trimming and J lost 0 bases; unmatched junction nucleotides: 9. CDR3 DNA: TGTGCCAGCAGCAGGACAGGGGCATCTAGCTCTGGGGCCAACGTCCTGACTTTC. Encoded protein: CASSRTGASSSGANVLTF.

The rearrangement links TRBV2 to TRBJ1-1; D unresolved. V dropped 5 bases and J dropped 6 bases, with 10 bases sitting between them. Per germline, CDR1 SNHLY and CDR2 FYNNEI. The CDR3 has 12 amino acids. The CDR3, as DNA: TGTGCCAGCAGTCTACAGAGTCCTGAAGCTTTCTTT. Protein: CASSLQSPEAFF.

V gene TRBV30 combines with J gene TRBJ2-1; perhaps TRBD2 as D (7 bases). V was shortened by 3 bases and J by 3 bases, with 12 bases between the two germline ends. This CDR3 is built from 14 residues. The germline CDR1 and CDR2 sequences are GTSNPN and SVGIG (reference sequence). The CDR3 nucleotides read TGTGCCTGGAGGGGAGGGGGGAACTACAATGAGCAGTTCTTC. Encoded protein: CAWRGGGNYNEQFF.

The chain is built from TRBV5-1 and TRBJ2-5; 11 positions agree with TRBD2. Germline V CDR1 and CDR2: SGHRS, YFSETQ. V trimming: 0 bases; J trimming: 2 bases; junction bases outside the gene matches: 0. The CDR3 contains 15 residues. CDR3 in DNA: TGCGCCAGCAGCTTGGGGACTAGCGGGCAAGAGACCCAGTACTTC. Protein sequence: CASSLGTSGQETQYF.

The chain links TRBV5-1 to TRBJ1-1; 9 positions agree with TRBD1. The ends lost 1 base at V and 3 bases at J; junction bases unmatched: 4. In germline, CDR1 is SGHRS, CDR2 YFSETQ. This CDR3 has 15 residues. The CDR3, as DNA: TGCGCCAGCAGCTTGACAGGGGGCGCGTACACTGAAGCTTTCTTT. It codes for CASSLTGGAYTEAFF.

The chain is built from TRBV5-1 and TRBJ2-2, with a possible D match to TRBD2 (5 bases). V lost 4 bases and J lost 2, with 15 bases in between. CDR3 length equals 16 residues. The germline V gene has CDR1 SGHRS and CDR2 YFSETQ. The CDR3 DNA sequence: TGCGCCAGCAGCCCCGGATTGAGGGCTAACACCGGGGAGCTGTTTTTT. Translated: CASSPGLRANTGELFF. The whole variable domain, filled in from reference TRBV5-1 and TRBJ2-2, reads KAGVTQTPRYLIKTRGQQVTLSCSPISGHRSVSWYQQTPGQGLQFLFEYFSETQRNKGNFPGRFSGRQFSNSRSEMNVSTLELGDSALYLCASSPGLRANTGELFFGEGSRLTVL.

The J gene is TRBJ2-7, the V gene TRBV21-1; no check of the table's D call, TRBD2, against the DNA was made. TRBV21-1 is flagged as a pseudogene. The length of the CDR3 is 19 residues. CDR3: CASSKIEGRGLADSYEQYF. CDR3 in DNA: TGTGCCAGCAGCAAGATAGAAGGGAGGGGTCTAGCGGACTCCTACGAGCAGTACTTC.

The chain combines TRBV10-3 with TRBJ2-1, with 8 bases lining up with TRBD2. V was pared by 6 bases and J by 8 bases, with 12 bases of the junction left unmatched. The CDR3 contains 15 residues. Per the germline V gene, CDR1 is ENHRY and CDR2 is SYGVKD. The CDR3 DNA sequence: TGTGCCATCAGAGCCGGGACTAGGGGGGACGATGAGCAGTTCTTC. Amino acids: CAIRAGTRGDDEQFF.

This clone was seen only a few times. The chain joins TRBV27 to TRBJ2-7; TRBD1 is a possible D gene (6 bases). This CDR3 has 14 residues. The germline V gene encodes CDR1 MNHEY and CDR2 SMNVEV (reference sequence). Trimming left V 6 bases short and J 0 bases short, with 12 bases between. The chain's CDR3 is CASRGGHGSYEQYF. CDR3 coding DNA: TGTGCCAGCAGAGGGGGACACGGCTCCTACGAGCAGTACTTC.

V gene TRBV19 combines with J gene TRBJ1-5, with TRBD1 matching 8 bases. Germline V lookup: CDR1 LNHDA, CDR2 SQIVND (reference sequence). The CDR3 is 16 residues long. J lost 0 bases, V lost 5 bases, and 6 bases had no gene match. The CDR3 DNA reads TGTGCCAGTAGTCCAGGGACAGGCAATAGCAATCAGCCCCAGCATTTT. This codes for CASSPGTGNSNQPQHF.

The chain combines TRBV21-1 with TRBJ2-1; the table's D call TRBD1 went unverified against the DNA. TRBV21-1 is described as a pseudogene. The CDR3 runs to 14 residues. The DNA of the CDR3 is TGTGCCAGCAGCCCAAGACAGGGCTTGTATGAGCAGTTCTTC. Its protein is CASSPRQGLYEQFF.

This sequence joins TRBV2 and TRBJ2-1; 7 bases fit TRBD2. Germline loops: CDR1 SNHLY, CDR2 FYNNEI. V trimming: 3 bases; J trimming: 4 bases; junction bases outside the gene matches: 9. There are 16 residues in the CDR3. The CDR3 protein is CASSEWGGERYNEQFF. The CDR3 DNA is TGTGCCAGCAGTGAGTGGGGGGGGGAGCGGTACAATGAGCAGTTCTTC. Based on the CDR3 plus reference TRBV2 and TRBJ2-1, the full variable domain is EPEVTQTPSHQVTQMGQEVILRCVPISNHLYFYWYRQILGQKVEFLVSFYNNEISEKSEIFDDQFSVERPDGSNFTLKIRSTKLEDSAMYFCASSEWGGERYNEQFFGPGTRLTVL.